The clone carrying this TCR beta chain was counted only a few times. The antigen is undetermined. This entry is derived from a study of T-cell memory formation after mild COVID-19. The study, taken as a whole, reports: Contracting clones from day 15 to 85 showed balanced CD4/CD8; later expanders favored CD4+.

TCRdb analysed the 5' RACE reads with MiXCR anew, one entry per CDR3 protein. The sample carries more than 150,000 distinct CDR3 sequences, around 21% recorded once. The CDR3 consists of 14 residues. The germline CDR1 and CDR2 sequences are SGDLS and YYNGEE. Trimming removed 4 bases from V and 4 bases from J; junction bases left unmatched: 5. This rearrangement joins TRBV9 to TRBJ2-1; 7 nucleotides agree with TRBD2. This sequence originates from an adult woman who had mild COVID-19 (a few samples of this study predate the infection). Cell type and time point are not known. Sequenced material: PBMCs or a T cell subset sorted from them (not recorded which). CDR3 sequence reads: CASSRGESYNEQFF. The CDR3 DNA reads as TGTGCCAGCAGCCGGGGGGAGTCGTACAATGAGCAGTTCTTC.